Listed here are 23 T cell receptor beta chains from one sample, sequenced in a study of T cells in localized non-small cell lung cancer. Generated by immunoSEQ multiplex PCR, the TCRdb table keeps only in-frame clones and is missing some. The profile shows about 1,700 clones, about 35% of them singletons. The starting material was normal lung tissue next to the tumor, obtained before any cancer treatment. The receptors derive from a woman aged 40-69 years with stage II lung adenocarcinoma.

The chain employs TRBV11-3 and TRBJ2-6, with 10 bases aligning to TRBD2. The CDR3 has 16 residues. Germline values: CDR1 SGHNT, CDR2 YENEEA. V shed 7 bases and J 4 bases; nucleotides not matched to a gene: 7. CDR3 in DNA: TGTGCCAGCAAAACTAGCGGGGTCGCCGGGGCCAACGTCCTGACTTTC. Translation: CASKTSGVAGANVLTF.

This clone was detected a few times. The chain recombines TRBV11-3 with TRBJ1-3; D gene unclear. Germline V gene lookup returns CDR1 SGHNT and CDR2 YENEEA. CDR3 length: 15 residues. Between the trimmed V and J ends, which lost 4 bases and 0 bases, there was a span of 10 bases. This CDR3 is CASSSLGDSGNTIYF. The CDR3 nucleotides read TGTGCCAGCAGCTCCTTGGGTGACTCTGGAAACACCATATATTTT.

This clone was found a few times. The junction and the germline gene differ at one end; a read error may be behind it. The chain recombines TRBV6-8 with TRBJ1-6, with 9 bases matching TRBD1. The CDR3 covers 15 residues. The germline V gene has CDR1 MNHGY and CDR2 SAAAGT. The CDR3 loop reads CAISHPGQGNSPLHF. CDR3 bases: TGTGCCATCAGTCACCCGGGACAGGGAAATTCACCCCTCCACTTT.

The chain is built from TRBV18 and TRBJ2-1, with TRBD1 identical over 7 bases. The CDR3 has 15 residues. V gave up 5 bases and J gave up 0 bases; unmatched junction bases: 4. Germline lookup yields CDR1 KGHSH and CDR2 LQKENI. The CDR3 region is CASSTNRGSYNEQFF. The CDR3 coding sequence is TGTGCCAGCTCAACAAACAGGGGCTCCTACAATGAGCAGTTCTTC.

V and J are TRBV19 and TRBJ1-2; the match to TRBD1 covers 7 bases. The germline V gene encodes CDR1 LNHDA and CDR2 SQIVND (reference sequence). The CDR3 runs to 17 residues. Trimming at V came to 4 bases and at J to 2 bases, leaving 13 bases not matched to a gene. CDR3 amino acids: CASSTRDRYALNYGYTF. DNA of the CDR3: TGTGCCAGTAGTACAAGGGACAGATACGCCCTAAACTATGGCTACACCTTC. The full variable domain, with the rest looked up from reference TRBV19 and TRBJ1-2, is DGGITQSPKYLFRKEGQNVTLSCEQNLNHDAMYWYRQDPGQGLRLIYYSQIVNDFQKGDIAEGYSVSREKKESFPLTVTSAQKNPTAFYLCASSTRDRYALNYGYTFGSGTRLTVV.

This clone is large (0.1 to 1%). This sequence joins TRBV19 and TRBJ2-2; no firm D call. The CDR3 contains 13 residues. Germline V gene data show CDR1 as LNHDA and CDR2 as SQIVND (reference sequence). The V and J ends lost 5 bases and 5 bases respectively, with 9 bases between them. This CDR3 reads CASSYGGTGELFF. As DNA, the CDR3 is TGTGCCAGTAGTTACGGTGGTACCGGGGAGCTGTTTTTT.

In its sample, this clone is medium-sized. The V gene is TRBV11-3, the J gene TRBJ2-2; 7 positions match TRBD2. This CDR3 comprises 14 residues. Unmatched junction bases numbered 6, after V lost 2 bases and J lost 9 bases. Germline CDR1 is SGHNT and CDR2 is YENEEA. The CDR3 DNA reads as TGTGCCAGCAGCTTACCGGGAGGCGCCCGGGAGCTGTTTTTT. Translating it yields CASSLPGGARELFF.

By sample fraction, this clone is medium-sized (0.01 to 0.1%). The J gene is TRBJ1-4, the V gene TRBV6-8; maybe TRBD1 (6 bases). Germline values: CDR1 MNHGY, CDR2 SAAAGT. The CDR3 has 14 residues. Trimming cost V 7 bases and J 7 bases, with 16 bases left between them. The CDR3 DNA is TGTGCCAGCACAGACAGGCCTCGGGGTGAAAAACTGTTTTTT. This encodes CASTDRPRGEKLFF.

This chain links TRBV28 with TRBJ2-7, with a tentative D call TRBD2 (5 bases). The CDR3 covers 13 residues. Deletions cut 5 bases from V and 4 bases from J, with 12 bases between. The germline gives CDR1 MDHEN, CDR2 SYDVKM. The CDR3 bases are TGTGCCAGCAGTCCCGAATGGACTTACGAGCAGTACTTC. Its translation: CASSPEWTYEQYF.

The rearrangement joins TRBV6-8 to TRBJ1-5, with D possibly TRBD1 on 6 matching bases. V was clipped by 5 bases and J by 0 bases, with 17 bases between them. The CDR3 runs 17 residues. Germline CDR1 is MNHGY and CDR2 is SAAAGT. CDR3 coding DNA: TGTGCCAGCAGTAGGGCCGCTACAGGGATTAGCAATCAGCCCCAGCATTTT. It specifies CASSRAATGISNQPQHF.

This clone has only a few counts. The chain combines TRBV11-3 with TRBJ2-3, with D uncertain. Trimming took 2 bases from V and 3 from J, leaving 9 bases between them. The CDR3 consists of 14 residues. From germline, CDR1 is SGHNT and CDR2 YENEEA. The CDR3 DNA reads TGTGCCAGCAGCTTAAATTACCAAACAGATACGCAGTATTTT. Protein: CASSLNYQTDTQYF.

The V call is TRBV5-1, the J call TRBJ2-3; D is ambiguous. Germline V gives CDR1 SGHRS, CDR2 YFSETQ. This CDR3 is built from 14 residues. Trimming removed 2 bases from V and 6 bases from J, with 13 bases in between. CDR3 amino acids: CASSLRQERDTQYF. CDR3 coding DNA: TGCGCCAGCAGCTTAAGGCAGGAGAGGGATACGCAGTATTTT.

This clone was observed a handful of times. This sequence joins TRBV11-3 and TRBJ1-1, with TRBD1 matching over 7 bases. The CDR3 covers 14 residues. The germline V gene has CDR1 SGHNT and CDR2 YENEEA. With 5 bases clipped from V and 0 bases from J, the junction kept 3 bases outside the gene matches. The CDR3 loop reads CASSVGQMNTEAFF. In DNA, the CDR3 is TGTGCCAGCAGCGTGGGACAGATGAACACTGAAGCTTTCTTT.

V and J are TRBV5-1 and TRBJ2-7; perhaps TRBD1 as D (5 bases). Between the trimmed V and J ends, which lost 2 bases and 0 bases, there was a span of 12 bases. CDR1 is SGHRS and CDR2 is YFSETQ in the germline V gene. The CDR3 totals 15 residues. The CDR3 DNA sequence: TGCGCCAGCAGCTTATCACAGGCACCCTCCTACGAGCAGTACTTC. The encoded protein is CASSLSQAPSYEQYF.

The chain uses TRBV28 and TRBJ1-4, with 9 bases lining up with TRBD1. J gave up 8 bases and V 6 bases, and 10 bases lay outside the gene matches. CDR3 length equals 15 residues. The germline gives CDR1 MDHEN, CDR2 SYDVKM. The CDR3 coding sequence is TGTGCCAGCAGACCCGGACAGGGGCAGAAGGAAAAACTGTTTTTT. This translates into CASRPGQGQKEKLFF.

This clone is termed medium-sized. The rearrangement links TRBV6-1 to TRBJ1-6; D gene ambiguous. CDR3 length: 14 residues. Trimming stripped 0 bases from V and 4 bases from J, with 4 bases between. CDR1 is MNHNS, CDR2 SASEGT, per germline. CDR3 nucleotide sequence: TGTGCCAGCAGTGAAGCTCCTTATAATTCACCCCTCCACTTT. It translates to CASSEAPYNSPLHF.

The genes are TRBV9 and TRBJ2-5; D gene uncertain. Germline CDR1 SGDLS, CDR2 YYNGEE. V gave up 0 bases and J gave up 1 base, with 10 bases separating them. The CDR3 sequence is 15 residues long. The CDR3 here is CASSVAPTAQETQYF. In nucleotides, the CDR3 is TGTGCCAGCAGCGTAGCCCCGACGGCCCAAGAGACCCAGTACTTC.

The gene calls are TRBV29-1 and TRBJ1-2, with 9 bases that match TRBD1. The CDR3 has 12 amino acids. Germline values: CDR1 SQVTM, CDR2 ANQGSEA. Here the CDR3 reads CIIRQGDYGYTF. CDR3 nucleotides: TGCATCATTAGACAGGGGGACTATGGCTACACCTTC.

This chain joins TRBV28 and TRBJ1-2; D remains ambiguous. V lost 7 bases and J lost 10, with 16 bases in between. The CDR3 has 12 residues. CDR1 MDHEN and CDR2 SYDVKM come from the germline V gene. The CDR3 sequence: CASTMMVDDYTF. The CDR3 DNA reads TGTGCCAGCACTATGATGGTGGACGACTACACCTTC.

The chain joins TRBV18 to TRBJ2-3; D remains ambiguous. This CDR3 is 14 amino acids long. Trimming took off 5 bases at V and 1 base at J, with 10 bases between the two ends. Germline V gene sequence: CDR1 KGHSH, CDR2 LQKENI. For the CDR3, the DNA is TGTGCCAGCTCATCGCGGACCCGCACAGATACGCAGTATTTT. As protein: CASSSRTRTDTQYF. Drawing the rest from reference TRBV18 and TRBJ2-3, the complete variable domain is NAGVMQNPRHLVRRRGQEARLRCSPMKGHSHVYWYRQLPEEGLKFMVYLQKENIIDESGMPKERFSAEFPKEGPSILRIQQVVRGDSAAYFCASSSRTRTDTQYFGPGTRLTVL.

This clone has only a few counts. The V gene is TRBV6-8, the J gene TRBJ1-1; D is ambiguous. Germline lookup yields CDR1 MNHGY and CDR2 SAAAGT. The ends were cut back, 8 bases at V and 0 bases at J, with 10 bases in the middle. The CDR3 is 13 amino acids. The CDR3 sequence: CASPLGLNTEAFF. The CDR3 DNA sequence: TGTGCCAGCCCCCTCGGGTTGAACACTGAAGCTTTCTTT.

This clone was picked up a small number of times. The rearrangement links TRBV6-8 to TRBJ1-1; D is unresolved. CDR3 length: 12 amino acids. The germline gives CDR1 MNHGY, CDR2 SAAAGT. V shed 2 bases and J shed 11 bases, with 12 bases lying between them. The CDR3 spells CASSYPLSGAFF. The CDR3 coding sequence is TGTGCCAGCAGTTACCCCCTCTCCGGGGCTTTCTTT.

V is TRBV5-1 and J is TRBJ1-1, with D possibly being TRBD1 (6 bases). Germline values: CDR1 SGHRS, CDR2 YFSETQ. This CDR3 is built from 14 residues. V lost 5 bases, J lost 6 bases, and 17 bases lay in between. DNA for the CDR3: TGCGCCAGCAGACTTAAGACAGGCGGCGCTGAAGCTTTCTTT. Translation gives CASRLKTGGAEAFF.